This T cell receptor beta chain was documented in a study of patients and donors after allogeneic stem cell transplantation. TCRdb re-called the RT-PCR reads through MiXCR, storing one row per CDR3 protein. This table holds approximately 410,000 distinct CDR3 sequences, 16% found once. Trimming cost V 10 bases and J 8 bases; bases outside gene matches: 9. Per the germline V gene, CDR1 is LNHDA and CDR2 is SQIVND (reference sequence). The CDR3 spans 13 residues. The sequence was collected from a human donor who was either an allogeneic HSCT recipient or a stem cell or donor lymphocyte infusion donor (not recorded which). It is not recorded whose cells these are; they may come from a transplant donor. The V call is TRBV19, the J call TRBJ1-2; TRBD1 agrees at 11 bases. The specimen sequenced was blood, either unsorted or a sorted T cell fraction (not recorded which). The CDR3 spells CATAGQGANGYTF. The DNA for the CDR3 is TGTGCCACCGCTGGACAGGGGGCCAACGGCTACACCTTC.